This entry lists 18 T cell receptor beta chains sequenced from one sample in a study of blood T cell repertoires in COVID-19. Libraries were prepared by immunoSEQ multiplex PCR; TCRdb keeps only in-frame clonotypes and omits some of them. The data contain roughly 54,000 clones, over 80% of them seen just once; the ten biggest clones take up around 7.2%. Specimen: peripheral blood. The receptor source for this set is a woman aged 55-70 years with active or convalescent COVID-19.

The chain carries TRBV7-2 and TRBJ1-5; D may be TRBD1 (5 bases). The V gene's germline CDR1 is SGHTA and CDR2 FQGNSA. The CDR3 spans 17 residues. V dropped 0 bases and J dropped 6 bases, with 18 bases sitting between them. The CDR3 spells CASSLADSFLSVQPQHF. CDR3 in DNA: TGTGCCAGCAGCTTAGCCGACAGTTTCTTAAGCGTTCAGCCCCAGCATTTT.

The rearrangement links TRBV10-1 to TRBJ2-3, with TRBD2 matching 8 bases. This CDR3 region has 14 residues. CDR1 and CDR2 from the germline V gene are WNHNN and SYGVQD (reference sequence). V lost 6 bases to trimming and J lost 5 bases; unmatched junction nucleotides: 7. The CDR3 DNA reads TGCGCCAGCAGACCCGGGGGGGCCGGAGATACGCAGTATTTT. It codes for CASRPGGAGDTQYF.

The gene calls are TRBV7-9 and TRBJ2-3; TRBD1 matches 8 bases. The CDR3 length is 17 residues. With V trimmed by 2 bases and J by 2 bases, 9 bases remained unmatched. Germline CDR1 reads SEHNR; CDR2 reads FQNEAQ (reference sequence). CDR3 coding DNA: TGTGCCAGCAGCTTACGTACGACAGGGGAGCACACAGATACGCAGTATTTT. This codes for CASSLRTTGEHTDTQYF.

The rearrangement joins TRBV28 to TRBJ2-1; 13 nucleotides align to TRBD2. The CDR3 covers 18 residues. The trim removed 4 bases at V and 1 base at J, leaving 7 bases unmatched. Per the germline V gene, CDR1 is MDHEN and CDR2 is SYDVKM. CDR3 residues: CASSSLTSGGRSYNEQFF. The CDR3 nucleotides are TGTGCCAGCAGTTCACTGACTAGCGGGGGGCGGTCCTACAATGAGCAGTTCTTC.

V and J are TRBV27 and TRBJ1-1, with a weak D call TRBD1 (6 bases). The CDR3 consists of 13 residues. The germline V and J ends were trimmed by 3 bases and 4 bases, with 9 bases remaining between them. In germline, CDR1 is MNHEY, CDR2 SMNVEV (reference sequence). CDR3 sequence (DNA): TGTGCCAGCAGTTTTACAGGGACCACTGAAGCTTTCTTT. Protein: CASSFTGTTEAFF.

The rearrangement uses TRBV6-6 and TRBJ2-3; D remains ambiguous. The CDR3 is 14 residues long. Trimming cost V 2 bases and J 0 bases, with 6 bases left between them. Germline values: CDR1 MNHNY, CDR2 SVGAGI (reference sequence). CDR3: CASSYIVSTDTQYF. The DNA for the CDR3 is TGTGCCAGCAGTTACATCGTCAGCACAGATACGCAGTATTTT.

The rearrangement joins TRBV12-3 or TRBV12-4 to TRBJ2-7, with 8 bases that match TRBD2. This CDR3 contains 12 residues. J was trimmed by 6 bases and V by 5 bases; bases with no gene match: 3. The CDR3 DNA reads TGTGCCAGCAGTATAACTAGCGGCGAGCAGTACTTC. Its protein is CASSITSGEQYF.

V is TRBV5-6 and J is TRBJ2-5, with a possible D match to TRBD2 (5 bases). Trimming pared 0 bases from V and 3 bases from J, leaving 12 bases between. The CDR3 has 15 amino acids. Germline V gene data show CDR1 as SGHDT and CDR2 as YYEEEE. The CDR3 DNA is TGTGCCAGCAGCTTGGTGGAGGAAATAGAAGAGACCCAGTACTTC. This gives the protein CASSLVEEIEETQYF.

The V gene is TRBV6-5, the J gene TRBJ2-7, with 7 bases fitting TRBD2. The CDR3 length is 15 residues. Losses at the gene ends were 0 bases for V and 0 bases for J; bases not matched to a gene: 2. Germline CDR1 MNHEY, CDR2 SVGAGI. The CDR3 spells CASSYSRGSSYEQYF. Here the CDR3 DNA reads TGTGCCAGCAGTTACTCGCGGGGGAGCTCCTACGAGCAGTACTTC.

CDR3 residues: CASSPRGGENTGELFF. CDR3 bases: TGTGCCAGCAGCCCCCGGGGGGGGGAGAACACCGGGGAGCTGTTTTTT. The rearrangement joins TRBV9 to TRBJ2-2; 8 nucleotides align to TRBD2. Germline loops: CDR1 SGDLS, CDR2 YYNGEE. The junction had 6 bases not matched to a gene; V was cut back by 4 bases and J by 1 base. The CDR3 length is 16 residues.

The chain carries TRBV29-1 and TRBJ2-2, with 10 bases fitting TRBD2. Per the germline V gene, CDR1 is SQVTM and CDR2 is ANQGSEA. Losses at the gene ends were 4 bases for V and 2 bases for J; bases not matched to a gene: 1. This CDR3 region has 14 residues. The CDR3 protein is CSVGTSGNTGELFF. The CDR3 DNA follows: TGCAGCGTTGGGACTAGCGGTAACACCGGGGAGCTGTTTTTT.

The chain employs TRBV3-1 (or the pseudogene TRBV3-2) and TRBJ2-1; weak D call: TRBD2 (6 bases). V was trimmed by 0 bases and J by 4 bases, leaving 10 bases between them. Germline V gives CDR1 LGHDT, CDR2 YNNKEL (reference sequence). This CDR3 is 15 amino acids long. CDR3 residues: CASSQDAGRYNEQFF. The CDR3 DNA follows: TGTGCCAGCAGCCAAGACGCAGGGAGGTACAATGAGCAGTTCTTC.

The chain is built from TRBV30 and TRBJ2-1; 8 nucleotides agree with TRBD2. Germline CDR1 is GTSNPN and CDR2 is SVGIG (reference sequence). V lost 4 bases to trimming and J lost 6 bases; unmatched junction nucleotides: 8. The CDR3 length is 14 residues. The CDR3 sequence: CAWNRVAGSNEQFF. As DNA, the CDR3 is TGTGCCTGGAATCGGGTAGCGGGGAGCAATGAGCAGTTCTTC. The whole variable domain, filled in from reference TRBV30 and TRBJ2-1, reads SQTIHQWPATLVQPVGSPLSLECTVEGTSNPNLYWYRQAAGRGLQLLFYSVGIGQISSEVPQNLSASRPQDRQFILSSKKLLLSDSGFYLCAWNRVAGSNEQFFGPGTRLTVL.

The rearrangement uses TRBV18 and TRBJ2-1; possibly TRBD2 for D (5 bases). Trimming shortened V by 0 bases and J by 0 bases, and 6 bases separated the two germline ends. The germline gives CDR1 KGHSH, CDR2 LQKENI. This CDR3 contains 15 residues. The CDR3 DNA sequence: TGTGCCAGCTCACCACCAGGGAGCTCCTACAATGAGCAGTTCTTC. Its protein product is CASSPPGSSYNEQFF.

The chain carries TRBV6-5 and TRBJ1-2; D is undetermined. Trimming left V 2 bases short and J 8 bases short, with 9 bases between. The CDR3 has 12 residues. Germline-derived CDR1 and CDR2 are MNHEY and SVGAGI. The CDR3 reads CASSYGEGGYTF. The CDR3 coding sequence is TGTGCCAGCAGTTACGGGGAGGGCGGCTACACCTTC.

This chain links TRBV4-3 with TRBJ2-3, with 8 bases lining up with TRBD2. Germline loops: CDR1 LGHNA, CDR2 YSLEER. The CDR3 has 17 amino acids. V was clipped by 0 bases and J by 1 base; unmatched bases: 6. For the CDR3, the DNA is TGCGCCAGCAGCCAAGAGGCCGGGACTAGAGGCACAGATACGCAGTATTTT. Translating it yields CASSQEAGTRGTDTQYF.

The rearrangement uses TRBV6-5 and TRBJ1-2; D is possibly TRBD1 (6 bases). Germline V gene lookup returns CDR1 MNHEY and CDR2 SVGAGI. The CDR3 totals 14 residues. Between the trimmed V and J ends, which lost 6 bases and 4 bases, there was a span of 15 bases. The CDR3 bases are TGTGCCAGCAGCCTTACCAGGGGTTCCTATGGCTACACCTTC. Amino acid sequence: CASSLTRGSYGYTF.

This chain links TRBV6-2 or TRBV6-3 with TRBJ2-7, with 9 nucleotides matching TRBD1. CDR3 size: 16 residues. The ends lost 5 bases at V and 1 base at J; junction bases unmatched: 9. Per germline, CDR1 MNHEY and CDR2 SVGEGT. Here the CDR3 DNA reads TGTGCCAGCAGTGGACTCCGGGACAGGGTTTCCTACGAGCAGTACTTC. Translated, it gives CASSGLRDRVSYEQYF.